Listed below are T cell receptor beta chains from one sample, sequenced in a study of T cells after yellow fever vaccination. TCRdb processed the 5' RACE reads anew with MiXCR; each CDR3 protein has one entry. This sample has some 350,000 distinct CDR3 sequences, with roughly 8.7% found just once. The specimen comprised PBMCs, sampled on the day of the first yellow fever vaccination. These receptors were collected from a man in his late teens or twenties who received the YFV17D yellow fever vaccine. Both conserved end residues are part of each CDR3. D genes are given only for firm matches. Clone sizes are given selectively: once, few, many, or a class where the clone is expanded.

CDR3nt: TGCGCCAGCAGCCCGGGATGGGGGCAAGAGACCCAGTACTTC
CDR3aa: CASSPGWGQETQYF
abundance: many
j_gene: TRBJ2-5
len: 14
v_gene: TRBV5-1
d_gene: .

CDR3nt: TGTGCCAGCAGCTTAATCGGTCAAACTTCCGGGGAGCTGTTTTTT
CDR3aa: CASSLIGQTSGELFF
abundance: many
j_gene: TRBJ2-2
len: 15
v_gene: TRBV7-2
d_gene: .

CDR3nt: TGTGCCAGCTCACCGGGGGGGATCGGGAATCAGCCCCAGCATTTT
CDR3aa: CASSPGGIGNQPQHF
abundance: .
j_gene: TRBJ1-5
len: 15
v_gene: TRBV18
d_gene: .

CDR3nt: TGTGCCAGCAGCCAATACGGACGGAGCAATCAGCCCCAGCATTTT
CDR3aa: CASSQYGRSNQPQHF
abundance: few
j_gene: TRBJ1-5
len: 15
v_gene: TRBV11-2
d_gene: .

CDR3nt: TGTGCCAGCATCCAAGACAGGGTGAATGAGCAGTTCTTC
CDR3aa: CASIQDRVNEQFF
abundance: few
j_gene: TRBJ2-1
len: 13
v_gene: TRBV7-9
d_gene: TRBD1

CDR3nt: TGTGCCAGCAGCCCTATTATACGGGACAGCAAAGAGACCCAGTACTTC
CDR3aa: CASSPIIRDSKETQYF
abundance: few
j_gene: TRBJ2-5
len: 16
v_gene: TRBV5-5
d_gene: TRBD1

CDR3nt: TGCGCCAGCAGCTTGGGTTACAACCAAGAGACCCAGTACTTC
CDR3aa: CASSLGYNQETQYF
abundance: many
j_gene: TRBJ2-5
len: 14
v_gene: TRBV5-1
d_gene: .

CDR3nt: TGCGCCAGCAGTCAATCTGAGCTGGGAGAGACCCAGTACTTC
CDR3aa: CASSQSELGETQYF
abundance: few
j_gene: TRBJ2-5
len: 14
v_gene: TRBV23-1
d_gene: .

CDR3nt: TGTGCCAGCAGCACCAGCTTTGGCTACACCTTC
CDR3aa: CASSTSFGYTF
abundance: many
j_gene: TRBJ1-2
len: 11
v_gene: TRBV5-6
d_gene: .

CDR3nt: TGTGCCAGCAGCTCCTTATCGGGTCGATTTAGCACAGATACGCAGTATTTT
CDR3aa: CASSSLSGRFSTDTQYF
abundance: few
j_gene: TRBJ2-3
len: 17
v_gene: TRBV7-6
d_gene: .

CDR3nt: TGCGCCAGCAGCCAAGATTTCTCCAGGGCCCGAGAGACCCAGTACTTC
CDR3aa: CASSQDFSRARETQYF
abundance: many
j_gene: TRBJ2-5
len: 16
v_gene: TRBV4-1
d_gene: .

CDR3nt: TGTGCCAGCAGCGTAGATGGGACACCTCAAGAGACCCAGTACTTC
CDR3aa: CASSVDGTPQETQYF
abundance: few
j_gene: TRBJ2-5
len: 15
v_gene: TRBV9
d_gene: .

CDR3nt: TGTGCCTGGAGTGTACCCACTATATACAATGAGCAGTTCTTC
CDR3aa: CAWSVPTIYNEQFF
abundance: .
j_gene: TRBJ2-1
len: 14
v_gene: TRBV30
d_gene: .

CDR3nt: TGCAGTGCTTCTGAACGCCCGCAGGGAGGGTACGAGCAGTACTTC
CDR3aa: CSASERPQGGYEQYF
abundance: many
j_gene: TRBJ2-7
len: 15
v_gene: TRBV20-1
d_gene: TRBD2

CDR3nt: TGTGCCAGCAGCTTAGGTGGCAGGGAAAATCAGCCCCAGCATTTT
CDR3aa: CASSLGGRENQPQHF
abundance: .
j_gene: TRBJ1-5
len: 15
v_gene: TRBV7-2
d_gene: .

CDR3nt: TGCGCCAGCACCCTAAGTCAAGGGGATAGCGAGCAGTTCTTC
CDR3aa: CASTLSQGDSEQFF
abundance: .
j_gene: TRBJ2-1
len: 14
v_gene: TRBV5-1
d_gene: .

CDR3nt: TGTGCCAGCAGCGTGGGGGGAGAGGAGACCCAGTACTTC
CDR3aa: CASSVGGEETQYF
abundance: .
j_gene: TRBJ2-5
len: 13
v_gene: TRBV9
d_gene: .

CDR3nt: TGTGCCATCAGTCCCCAACAGGGGTCAGGAAACACCATATATTTT
CDR3aa: CAISPQQGSGNTIYF
abundance: .
j_gene: TRBJ1-3
len: 15
v_gene: TRBV10-3
d_gene: TRBD1

CDR3nt: TGCGCCAGCAGCTTGACAGGGGGGGTTGGCTACACCTTC
CDR3aa: CASSLTGGVGYTF
abundance: .
j_gene: TRBJ1-2
len: 13
v_gene: TRBV5-1
d_gene: TRBD1

CDR3nt: TGTGCCAGCATCTTGGACAGTTACAATGAGCAGTTCTTC
CDR3aa: CASILDSYNEQFF
abundance: many
j_gene: TRBJ2-1
len: 13
v_gene: TRBV7-9
d_gene: .

CDR3nt: TGCGCCAGCAGCCCTGGACAGAACATGAACACTGAAGCTTTCTTT
CDR3aa: CASSPGQNMNTEAFF
abundance: few
j_gene: TRBJ1-1
len: 15
v_gene: TRBV5-1
d_gene: .

CDR3nt: TGCGCCAGCAGCCTACAAGGGGGGGGAGGGACTGACGCTTTCTTT
CDR3aa: CASSLQGGGGTDAFF
abundance: .
j_gene: TRBJ1-1
len: 15
v_gene: TRBV5-1
d_gene: .

CDR3nt: TGTGCCAGCAGCCCCCTAGGTGGTAGCAATCAGCCCCAGCATTTT
CDR3aa: CASSPLGGSNQPQHF
abundance: .
j_gene: TRBJ1-5
len: 15
v_gene: TRBV12-3/TRBV12-4
d_gene: .

CDR3nt: TGTGCCAGCAGCTTGGCAGGGGGTGGATCGGGGACCCAGTACTTC
CDR3aa: CASSLAGGGSGTQYF
abundance: few
j_gene: TRBJ2-5
len: 15
v_gene: TRBV5-4
d_gene: TRBD1

CDR3nt: TGCAGTGCCCAACGTAATCGAGAGCAGTTCTTC
CDR3aa: CSAQRNREQFF
abundance: few
j_gene: TRBJ2-1
len: 11
v_gene: TRBV20-1
d_gene: .

CDR3nt: TGTGCCAGCAGCCAAGATCCTGTGCAGTTGAAGCAGTTCTTC
CDR3aa: CASSQDPVQLKQFF
abundance: once
j_gene: TRBJ2-1
len: 14
v_gene: TRBV7-9
d_gene: .

CDR3nt: TGCGCCAGCAGCCAGACAGGGAACCCCTACAATGAGCAGTTCTTC
CDR3aa: CASSQTGNPYNEQFF
abundance: few
j_gene: TRBJ2-1
len: 15
v_gene: TRBV4-3
d_gene: TRBD1

CDR3nt: TGTGCCATCAGGGACCCGGGACAGAACTACGAGCAGTACTTC
CDR3aa: CAIRDPGQNYEQYF
abundance: .
j_gene: TRBJ2-7
len: 14
v_gene: TRBV10-3
d_gene: TRBD1

CDR3nt: TGTGCCAGCAGCCCACCCGGCGGGTACGAGACTGAAGCTTTCTTT
CDR3aa: CASSPPGGYETEAFF
abundance: .
j_gene: TRBJ1-1
len: 15
v_gene: TRBV3-1
d_gene: .

CDR3nt: TGCAGCGCCAGGACTAGCCGGGCGGAGACCCAGTACTTC
CDR3aa: CSARTSRAETQYF
abundance: .
j_gene: TRBJ2-5
len: 13
v_gene: TRBV29-1
d_gene: TRBD2

CDR3nt: TGTGCCAGCAGCTTACCTGGGGCGGACACCATATATTTT
CDR3aa: CASSLPGADTIYF
abundance: many
j_gene: TRBJ1-3
len: 13
v_gene: TRBV7-6
d_gene: .

CDR3nt: TGTGCCAGCAGCTTTGTCACGCCTTACAATGAGCAGTTCTTC
CDR3aa: CASSFVTPYNEQFF
abundance: few
j_gene: TRBJ2-1
len: 14
v_gene: TRBV7-2
d_gene: .

CDR3nt: TGCGCCAGCAGCTTGGCGGCAGGGGATGCGTACGAGCAGTACTTC
CDR3aa: CASSLAAGDAYEQYF
abundance: few
j_gene: TRBJ2-7
len: 15
v_gene: TRBV5-1
d_gene: .

CDR3nt: TGTGCCAGCAGTCCACGAGGGGACCCCTATAATTCACCCCTCCACTTT
CDR3aa: CASSPRGDPYNSPLHF
abundance: few
j_gene: TRBJ1-6
len: 16
v_gene: TRBV12-3/TRBV12-4
d_gene: .

CDR3nt: TGTGCCAGTCAGCGGGGATATAATTCACCCCTCCACTTT
CDR3aa: CASQRGYNSPLHF
abundance: many
j_gene: TRBJ1-6
len: 13
v_gene: TRBV24-1
d_gene: .

CDR3nt: TGTGCCAGCAGCTCAACCGGGACTAGCGGGGGGTACGAGCAGTACTTC
CDR3aa: CASSSTGTSGGYEQYF
abundance: .
j_gene: TRBJ2-7
len: 16
v_gene: TRBV13
d_gene: TRBD2

CDR3nt: TGTGCCAGTAGTTGGAAGCTCATGAACACTGAAGCTTTCTTT
CDR3aa: CASSWKLMNTEAFF
abundance: .
j_gene: TRBJ1-1
len: 14
v_gene: TRBV19
d_gene: .

CDR3nt: TGTGCCAGCAGCCAAGAAGTGGTCTCCCCGACCACCGGGGAGCTGTTTTTT
CDR3aa: CASSQEVVSPTTGELFF
abundance: few
j_gene: TRBJ2-2
len: 17
v_gene: TRBV14
d_gene: .

CDR3nt: TGTGCCACCAGCGCTCGGGACAGGTTAAGGGATCAGCCCCAGCATTTT
CDR3aa: CATSARDRLRDQPQHF
abundance: .
j_gene: TRBJ1-5
len: 16
v_gene: TRBV15
d_gene: TRBD1

CDR3nt: TGCGCCAGCAGCCAAGATCGTGGGGGGAACACTGAAGCTTTCTTT
CDR3aa: CASSQDRGGNTEAFF
abundance: few
j_gene: TRBJ1-1
len: 15
v_gene: TRBV4-3
d_gene: .

CDR3nt: TGTGCCAGCAGTTTATCGGGTGCGCTTTCACCCCTCCACTTT
CDR3aa: CASSLSGALSPLHF
abundance: few
j_gene: TRBJ1-6
len: 14
v_gene: TRBV12-3/TRBV12-4
d_gene: .

CDR3nt: TGTGCCAGCAGTGAAGTGACTAGGAGCTCTGAAGCTTTCTTT
CDR3aa: CASSEVTRSSEAFF
abundance: few
j_gene: TRBJ1-1
len: 14
v_gene: TRBV6-1
d_gene: .

CDR3nt: TGCGCCAGCAGCGGGGGAGGGCCACGACGCACAGATACGCAGTATTTT
CDR3aa: CASSGGGPRRTDTQYF
abundance: .
j_gene: TRBJ2-3
len: 16
v_gene: TRBV5-1
d_gene: TRBD2

CDR3nt: TGTGCCAGCAGTGTGCGGGTAATGCAGTACTTC
CDR3aa: CASSVRVMQYF
abundance: .
j_gene: TRBJ2-5
len: 11
v_gene: TRBV2
d_gene: .

CDR3nt: TGTGCCAGTAGTCTTACGGACAACACTGAAGCTTTCTTT
CDR3aa: CASSLTDNTEAFF
abundance: once
j_gene: TRBJ1-1
len: 13
v_gene: TRBV19
d_gene: .

CDR3nt: TGCAGTGCTCGAGAGACCCAGTACTTC
CDR3aa: CSARETQYF
abundance: .
j_gene: TRBJ2-5
len: 9
v_gene: TRBV20-1
d_gene: .

CDR3nt: TGTGCCAGCGGGCAGGCTGATTATGAAGCTTTCTTT
CDR3aa: CASGQADYEAFF
abundance: few
j_gene: TRBJ1-1
len: 12
v_gene: TRBV9
d_gene: .

CDR3nt: TGCGCCAGCAGCCAAGACAAAAGAGCCACAGATACGCAGTATTTT
CDR3aa: CASSQDKRATDTQYF
abundance: few
j_gene: TRBJ2-3
len: 15
v_gene: TRBV4-3
d_gene: .

CDR3nt: TGCGCCAGCAGTGAGTCGGGACAGGGAGGCGAGCAGTACTTC
CDR3aa: CASSESGQGGEQYF
abundance: many
j_gene: TRBJ2-7
len: 14
v_gene: TRBV10-1
d_gene: TRBD1